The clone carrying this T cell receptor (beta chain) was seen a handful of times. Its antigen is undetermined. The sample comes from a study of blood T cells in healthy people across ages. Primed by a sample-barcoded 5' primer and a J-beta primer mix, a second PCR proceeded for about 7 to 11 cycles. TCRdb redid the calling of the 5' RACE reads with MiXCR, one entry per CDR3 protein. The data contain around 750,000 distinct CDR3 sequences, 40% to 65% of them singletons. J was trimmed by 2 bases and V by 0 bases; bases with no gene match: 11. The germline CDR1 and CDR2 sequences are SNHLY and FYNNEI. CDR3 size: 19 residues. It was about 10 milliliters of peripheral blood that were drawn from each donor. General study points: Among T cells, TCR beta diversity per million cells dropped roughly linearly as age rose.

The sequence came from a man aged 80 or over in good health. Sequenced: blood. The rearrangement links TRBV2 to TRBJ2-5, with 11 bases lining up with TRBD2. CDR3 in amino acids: CASSEAGTSGTLIQETQYF. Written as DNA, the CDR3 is TGTGCCAGCAGTGAAGCAGGGACTAGCGGCACGTTGATACAAGAGACCCAGTACTTC.